The entry below gives a single T cell receptor beta chain sequence along with its context. Its specificity is not known. These data belong to a study of early T cells in non-severe SARS-CoV-2 infection. Turning to the study itself: Sequenced material consisted of bulk RNA (from unsorted whole blood), and chains were unpaired. Study-level results: Sequences matched to VDJdb favored anti-spike CD8 responses, while private and CD4 specificities were missed.

Individual cDNA molecules received unique molecular identifiers. Each CDR3 protein gets one entry after TCRdb re-called the 5' RACE reads with MiXCR. The sample lists some 80,000 distinct CDR3 sequences; more than 9% were seen once. The sequence was collected from an adult who was a healthcare worker with PCR-confirmed SARS-CoV-2 infection or an uninfected control (not recorded which). The sequences come from whole blood, collected at baseline.

CDR3: CASSFETGSNSPLHF. CDR3 DNA sequence: TGTGCCAGCAGCTTTGAAACAGGAAGTAATTCACCCCTCCACTTT. This sequence joins TRBV11-2 and TRBJ1-6; tentatively, D is TRBD1 (5 bases). Germline V CDR1 and CDR2: SGHAT, FQNNGV. The CDR3 consists of 15 residues. The V end was cut by 3 bases, the J end by 6 bases, with 12 bases between.